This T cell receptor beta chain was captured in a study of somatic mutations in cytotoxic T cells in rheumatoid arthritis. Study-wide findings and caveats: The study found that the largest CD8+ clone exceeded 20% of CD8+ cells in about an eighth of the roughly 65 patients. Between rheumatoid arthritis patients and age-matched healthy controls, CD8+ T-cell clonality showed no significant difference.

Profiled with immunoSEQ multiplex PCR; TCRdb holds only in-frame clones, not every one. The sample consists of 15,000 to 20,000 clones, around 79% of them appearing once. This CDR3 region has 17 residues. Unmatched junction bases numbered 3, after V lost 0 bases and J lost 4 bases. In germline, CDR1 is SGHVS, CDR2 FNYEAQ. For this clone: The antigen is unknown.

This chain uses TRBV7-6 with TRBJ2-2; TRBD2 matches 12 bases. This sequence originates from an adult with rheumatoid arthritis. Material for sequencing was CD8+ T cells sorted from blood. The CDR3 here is CASSLATSGSLTGELFF. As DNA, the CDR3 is TGTGCCAGCAGCTTAGCGACTAGCGGGAGTCTCACCGGGGAGCTGTTTTTT.